This record looks at one TCR beta chain sequence and its context. Profiled with immunoSEQ multiplex PCR; TCRdb holds only in-frame clones, not every one. The sample shows fewer than 13,000 clones, about three quarters of them seen only once. This sample is part of a study of sequential checkpoint blockade in melanoma. V lost 5 bases and J lost 2, with 7 bases in between. Germline V gene lookup returns CDR1 SGHVS and CDR2 FNYEAQ. The CDR3 loop spans 13 amino acids. Treatment reported: randomized to nivolumab then ipilimumab (arm A) or the reverse (arm B). From thawed PBMCs, live CD3+CD8+ cells negative for CD19 and CD56 were sorted.

This TCR was sampled from a human donor with melanoma. This chain uses TRBV7-6 with TRBJ2-1; tentatively, D is TRBD1 (6 bases). Sequenced here: CD8+ T cells sorted from blood (inferred from file names), sampled from a patient given nivolumab and ipilimumab in sequence. The CDR3 nucleotides read TGTGCCAGCAGCCGGACAGCCTACAATGAGCAGTTCTTC. Translating gives CASSRTAYNEQFF.